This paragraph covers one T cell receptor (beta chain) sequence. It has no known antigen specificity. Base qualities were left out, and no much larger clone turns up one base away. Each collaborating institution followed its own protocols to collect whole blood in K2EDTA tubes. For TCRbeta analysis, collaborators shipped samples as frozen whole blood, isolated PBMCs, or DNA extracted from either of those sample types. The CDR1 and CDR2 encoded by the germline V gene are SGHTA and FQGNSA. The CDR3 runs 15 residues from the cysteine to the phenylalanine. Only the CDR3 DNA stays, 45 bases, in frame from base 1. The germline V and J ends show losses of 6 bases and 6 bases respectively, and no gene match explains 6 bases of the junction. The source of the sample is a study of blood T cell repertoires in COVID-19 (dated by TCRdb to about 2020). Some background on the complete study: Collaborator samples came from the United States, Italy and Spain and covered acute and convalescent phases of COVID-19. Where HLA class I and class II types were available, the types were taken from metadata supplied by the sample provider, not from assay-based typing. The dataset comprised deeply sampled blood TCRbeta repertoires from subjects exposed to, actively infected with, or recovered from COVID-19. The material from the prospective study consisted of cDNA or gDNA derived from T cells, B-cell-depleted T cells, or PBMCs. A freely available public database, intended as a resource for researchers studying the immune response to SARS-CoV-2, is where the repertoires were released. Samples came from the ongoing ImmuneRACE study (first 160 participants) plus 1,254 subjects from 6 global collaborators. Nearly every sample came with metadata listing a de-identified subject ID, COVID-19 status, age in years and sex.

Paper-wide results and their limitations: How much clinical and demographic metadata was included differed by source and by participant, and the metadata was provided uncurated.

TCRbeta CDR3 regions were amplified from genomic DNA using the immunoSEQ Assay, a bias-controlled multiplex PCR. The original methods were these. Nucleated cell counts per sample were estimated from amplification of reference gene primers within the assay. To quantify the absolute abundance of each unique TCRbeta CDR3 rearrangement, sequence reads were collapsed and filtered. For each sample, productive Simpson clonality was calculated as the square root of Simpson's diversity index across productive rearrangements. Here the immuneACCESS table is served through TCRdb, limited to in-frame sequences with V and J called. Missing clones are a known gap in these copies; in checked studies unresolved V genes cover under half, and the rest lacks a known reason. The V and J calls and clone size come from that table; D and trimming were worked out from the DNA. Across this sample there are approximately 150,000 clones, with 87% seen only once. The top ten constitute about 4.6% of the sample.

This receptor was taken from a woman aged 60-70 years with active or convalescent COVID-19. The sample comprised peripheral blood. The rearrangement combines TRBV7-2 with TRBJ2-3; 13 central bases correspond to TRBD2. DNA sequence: TGTGCCAGCAGTCTGACTAGCGGGGGGACGGATACGCAGTATTTT. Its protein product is CASSLTSGGTDTQYF.